Listed below are T cell receptor beta chains from one sample, sequenced in a study of shared clonotypes between healthy human individuals. This table comes from immunoSEQ multiplex PCR, and its TCRdb copy is limited to in-frame clones, with some not included. The sample includes about 1 million clones, about three quarters seen only once; the top ten take 1.4% to 1.5%. Specimen: memory CD4+ T cells sorted from blood. The receptor set was obtained from a man aged 18 to 29 in good health. Both conserved end residues are part of each CDR3. Fields, in order: J gene, V gene, D gene, CDR3 protein. D genes are given only for firm matches.

TRBJ2-7	TRBV6-1	TRBD2	CASSEALAGEYYEQYF
TRBJ2-3	TRBV11-2	.	CASSLAGPSTDTQYF
TRBJ1-4	TRBV7-9	.	CASSPFGSVRGEKLFF
TRBJ2-1	TRBV4-3	TRBD2	CASSPQLLAGINEQFF
TRBJ2-4	TRBV7-2	.	CASSLKSLGSVIQYF
TRBJ2-3	TRBV5-6	TRBD2	CASSQYTSGTRDTQYF
TRBJ2-3	TRBV28	.	CASRPAGGTDTQYF
TRBJ1-5	TRBV27	.	CASSPRGGNQPQHF
TRBJ2-3	TRBV5-1	TRBD2	CASSLDLAGASDTQYF
TRBJ1-3	TRBV28	.	CASSLKAKLSGNTIYF
TRBJ2-7	TRBV5-4	.	CASSPPLSNEQYF
TRBJ2-5	TRBV30	TRBD1	CAWSVDRGQETQYF
TRBJ1-5	TRBV28	TRBD1	CASSLPGQGNQPQHF
TRBJ1-3	TRBV15	.	CATSRGGSGNTIYF
TRBJ2-2	TRBV7-9	TRBD2	CASSPLDPTSAGELFF
TRBJ1-4	TRBV27	.	CASSPLLQSNEKLFF
TRBJ2-5	TRBV5-1	.	CASSDQGVPGEQYF
TRBJ1-5	TRBV19	TRBD1	CASRDRGISNQPQHF
TRBJ2-6	TRBV5-6	.	CASSLGHNSGANVLTF
TRBJ2-2	TRBV14	.	CASSCNRVSGELFF
TRBJ2-1	TRBV12-5	TRBD2	CASGLLTDGLAAREQFF
TRBJ1-1	TRBV29-1	.	CSVWTLGEAFF
TRBJ2-1	TRBV18	TRBD2	CASSPRGTSGGSPDNEQFF
TRBJ2-3	TRBV7-8	TRBD2	CASSLAGGRAGDTQYF
.	TRBV6-6	TRBD2	CASTAFPRGVSYEQYF
TRBJ2-2	TRBV9	.	CASSPLPLGLAGTGELFF
TRBJ2-3	TRBV7-9	.	CASSYQTDTQYF
TRBJ2-5	TRBV7-3	TRBD1	CASSLTSTGAETQYF